This TCR beta chain was identified in a study of regulatory T cells in long-lasting Graves disease. Turning to this clonotype: It may be a read error: a sequence one base away is much more abundant.

The CDR3 loop spans 15 amino acids. Germline CDR1 MNHEY, CDR2 SVGEGT. Time point of the sample: persistent/refractory GD, antithyroid drugs over 5 years with positive TRAb. There was RNA extracted from PBMCs, and the TCR library was made from it. The patients were drawn from one endocrinology department in Xi'an, China. The peripheral blood volume drawn was 8.5 to 9 milliliters, and it was collected into EDTA tubes. iRepertoire HTBI primers and Arm-PCR of CDR3 regions built TCR beta libraries. TCRdb independently ran MiXCR on the multiplex PCR reads; one entry per CDR3 protein. The sample lists hundreds of thousands of distinct CDR3 sequences; about 20% were seen once.

Specimen: peripheral blood mononuclear cells (PBMCs), collected when the disease was refractory, from a patient treated with antithyroid drugs. The genes are TRBV6-2 or TRBV6-3 and TRBJ1-5; no clear D gene. The origin of this receptor is a female donor with Graves disease. The CDR3 spells CVSSPGLGSNQPQHF. CDR3 sequence (DNA): TGTGTCAGCAGCCCAGGCCTAGGTAGCAATCAGCCCCAGCATTTT.